This TCR beta chain was recorded in a study of B cell selection in AIRE deficiency. Study-level results: Healthy donors alone shared more than 30% of fewer than 4,000 Treg sequences; patients alone roughly 10%. With only TCRbeta sequenced, around a third of shared healthy Treg sequences overlapped Tconv.

CDR1 and CDR2 (germline): MDHEN, SYDVKM. This CDR3 is 19 amino acids long. The V gene end was trimmed by 4 bases and the J gene end by 0 bases; junction bases not matched to a gene: 12. A word on this clone: What it binds is not known.

Clones were sequenced by immunoSEQ multiplex PCR, and TCRdb holds only the in-frame ones, with some missing. The table records under 30,000 clones, about 97% of them present only once. The sorted conventional CD4 T cells were gated as CD4+CD127+. Sequencing was performed on conventional CD4+ T cells sorted from PBMCs. The source of this sequence is a human donor with AIRE deficiency. J is TRBJ1-5 and V is TRBV28, with 10 bases aligning to TRBD1. This CDR3 is CASSSYYTGQGISNQPQHF. The CDR3 region has the DNA TGTGCCAGCAGTTCCTACTACACGGGACAGGGGATTAGCAATCAGCCCCAGCATTTT.